The clone carrying this T cell receptor (beta chain) was counted at least ten times. The record originates from a study of HIV-infected children after antiretroviral therapy interruption. Study details: Most children had recorded EBV and CMV exposure.

Unique molecular identifiers were included in an RNA-based 3' RACE TCR library. TCRdb re-analysed the 3' RACE reads in MiXCR, keeping a single row per CDR3 protein. The sample contains more than 35,000 distinct CDR3 sequences, approximately 7% of which appear only once. Treatment defined: PENTA 11 planned treatment interruption arm or continuous ART arm. Sequencing was performed on CD45RA+ CD4+ T cells from PBMCs, pooled from several time points, taken from a donor given antiretroviral therapy, either interrupted or continuous. Subset reported: naive CD4+ CD45RA+ CD45RO- T cells. The origin of this receptor is a pool of human donors with HIV.

This CDR3 reads CASSLPANTGELFF. The CDR3 region has the DNA TGCGCCAGCAGCTTGCCGGCGAACACCGGGGAGCTGTTTTTT. This chain connects TRBV5-1 to TRBJ2-2; D is unclear. Germline CDR1 and CDR2: SGHRS and YFSETQ. V was pared by 1 base and J by 0 bases, with 4 bases between. The CDR3 is 14 amino acids.